Following are 2 T cell receptor beta chains from one sample sequenced in a study of T cells in narcolepsy. TCRdb keeps only in-frame clones here, not all; method: immunoSEQ multiplex PCR. This table holds around 30,000 clones, 81% found once. The sample was memory (CD45RA-) CD4+ T cells from blood. These receptors were taken from a human donor in good health.

The chain links TRBV11-2 to TRBJ2-1, with 13 positions matching TRBD2. Germline V gene data show CDR1 as SGHAT and CDR2 as FQNNGV. The ends lost 5 bases at V and 6 bases at J; junction bases unmatched: 4. CDR3 length: 15 amino acids. The CDR3 sequence: CASSLTSGRANEQFF. For the CDR3, the DNA is TGTGCCAGCAGCCTAACTAGCGGGAGGGCCAATGAGCAGTTCTTC.

This clone occurred once. The rearrangement joins TRBV29-1 to TRBJ2-7, with D possibly matching TRBD2 (5 bases). The CDR3 runs to 12 residues. In germline, CDR1 is SQVTM, CDR2 ANQGSEA. With 6 bases removed from V and 2 bases from J, the gap between germline ends came to 11 bases. CDR3 in amino acids: CSVGSGTYEQYF. The CDR3 DNA sequence: TGCAGCGTGGGGTCGGGGACCTACGAGCAGTACTTC.